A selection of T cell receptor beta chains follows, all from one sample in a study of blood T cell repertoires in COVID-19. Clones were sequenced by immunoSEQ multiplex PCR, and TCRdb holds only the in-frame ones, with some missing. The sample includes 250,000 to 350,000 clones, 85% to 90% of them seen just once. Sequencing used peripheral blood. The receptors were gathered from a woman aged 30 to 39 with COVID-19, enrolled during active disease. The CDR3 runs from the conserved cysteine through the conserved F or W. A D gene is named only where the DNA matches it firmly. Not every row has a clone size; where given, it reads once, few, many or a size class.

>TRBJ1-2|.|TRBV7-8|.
CASSLGQPRYGYTF
TGTGCCAGCAGCTTAGGACAGCCCCGCTATGGCTACACCTTC
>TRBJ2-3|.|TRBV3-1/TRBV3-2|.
CASSQTEPGVTDTQYF
TGTGCCAGCAGCCAAACGGAACCGGGAGTCACAGATACGCAGTATTTT
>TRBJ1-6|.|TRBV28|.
CASSPQGSRAPLHF
TGTGCCAGCAGTCCGCAGGGGTCCAGAGCACCCCTCCACTTT
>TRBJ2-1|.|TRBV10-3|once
CAIRNYNEQFF
TGTGCCATCCGTAACTACAATGAGCAGTTCTTC
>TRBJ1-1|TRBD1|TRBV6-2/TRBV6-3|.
CASSRQGRGTEAFF
TGTGCCAGCAGTCGACAGGGAAGAGGAACTGAAGCTTTCTTT
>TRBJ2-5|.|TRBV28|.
CASSLSASPGTQYF
TGTGCCAGCAGTTTATCTGCGTCCCCAGGGACCCAGTACTTC
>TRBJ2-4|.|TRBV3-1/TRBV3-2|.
CASSQWLRGCGKNIQYF
TGTGCCAGCAGCCAATGGCTCAGGGGATGTGGCAAAAACATTCAGTACTTC
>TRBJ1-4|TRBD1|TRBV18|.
CASSPQRQGAEKLFF
TGTGCCAGCTCACCGCAACGACAGGGGGCTGAAAAACTGTTTTTT
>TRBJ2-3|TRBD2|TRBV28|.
CASSLPGGRQYTQYF
TGTGCCAGCAGTTTGCCGGGAGGTCGGCAGTATACGCAGTATTTT
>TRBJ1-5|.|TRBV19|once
CASTPGGRQPQHF
TGTGCCAGTACCCCTGGGGGGAGGCAGCCCCAGCATTTT
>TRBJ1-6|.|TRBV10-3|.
CAIRPPGQQSPLHF
TGTGCCATCAGGCCACCGGGACAACAATCACCCCTCCACTTT
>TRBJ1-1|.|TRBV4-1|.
CASSQQVGTEAFF
TGCGCCAGCAGCCAACAAGTCGGGACAGAAGCTTTCTTT
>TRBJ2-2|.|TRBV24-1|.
CATSDPSGGQSTGELFF
TGTGCCACCAGTGACCCATCAGGGGGGCAGAGCACCGGGGAGCTGTTTTTT
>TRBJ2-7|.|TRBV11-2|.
CASSLVGQNEQYF
TGTGCCAGCAGCTTAGTCGGACAAAACGAGCAGTACTTC
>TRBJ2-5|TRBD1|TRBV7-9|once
CASSLAGQNYQETQYF
TGTGCCAGCAGCTTAGCGGGACAGAACTACCAAGAGACCCAGTACTTC
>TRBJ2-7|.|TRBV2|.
CASSESPAGMYSEQYF
TGTGCCAGCAGTGAAAGCCCCGCGGGGATGTATAGCGAGCAGTACTTC
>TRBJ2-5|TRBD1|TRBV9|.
CASSVGTPTTGGQETQYF
TGTGCCAGCAGCGTAGGCACACCTACGACAGGGGGACAAGAGACCCAGTACTTC
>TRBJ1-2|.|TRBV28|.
CASTPGGGVGGYTF
TGTGCCAGCACCCCGGGCGGGGGCGTAGGGGGCTACACCTTC
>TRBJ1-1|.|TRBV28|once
CASSTPRWAMNTEAFF
TGTGCCAGCAGCACCCCCCGGTGGGCAATGAACACTGAAGCTTTCTTT
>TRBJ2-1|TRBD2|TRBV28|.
CASSSGSWRGNEQFF
TGTGCCAGCAGTTCCGGTTCGTGGCGGGGGAATGAGCAGTTCTTC
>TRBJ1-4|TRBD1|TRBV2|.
CASSKGASGEKLFF
TGTGCCAGCAGTAAGGGGGCATCAGGCGAAAAACTGTTTTTT
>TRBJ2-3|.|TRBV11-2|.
CASSLPGTDTQYF
TGTGCCAGCAGTCTACCCGGCACAGATACGCAGTATTTT
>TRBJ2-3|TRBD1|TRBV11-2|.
CASRSLGQGAVGTQYF
TGTGCCAGCAGATCGTTAGGACAGGGGGCCGTGGGTACGCAGTATTTT
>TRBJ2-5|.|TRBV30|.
CAWSGRDETQYF
TGTGCCTGGAGTGGGAGGGATGAGACCCAGTACTTC
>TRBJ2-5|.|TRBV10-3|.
CAISEEGGGRETQYF
TGTGCCATCAGTGAGGAAGGGGGCGGGAGGGAGACCCAGTACTTC
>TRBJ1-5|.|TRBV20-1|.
CSASISGGLNQPQHF
TGCAGTGCTAGTATCTCAGGAGGACTCAATCAGCCCCAGCATTTT
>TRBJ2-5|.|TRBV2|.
CASSEWQGGETQYF
TGTGCCAGCAGTGAATGGCAGGGTGGCGAGACCCAGTACTTC
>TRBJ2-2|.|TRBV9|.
CASSPRLRDRELFF
TGTGCCAGCAGCCCCCGCCTTAGGGACAGGGAGCTGTTTTTT